These T cell receptor beta chains were read from a single sample in a study of blood T cell repertoires in COVID-19. Libraries were prepared by immunoSEQ multiplex PCR; TCRdb keeps only in-frame clonotypes and omits some of them. The data show about 310,000 clones, with 87% seen just once and 7.8% held by the top ten. The sequenced material came from peripheral blood. Every receptor here comes from a woman between 45 and 65 years old who had recovered from COVID-19. Both conserved end residues are part of each CDR3. The D gene is left open where the match is weak. Clone size, where shown, is once, few, many, or a class for clones that have expanded.

clone_size,v_call,d_call,j_call,cdr3_aa,cdr3_nt
NA,TRBV4-3,NA,TRBJ2-1,CASSPLPSPAGATYNEQFF,TGCGCCAGCAGCCCCCTTCCCTCCCCGGCGGGCGCCACCTACAATGAGCAGTTCTTC
NA,TRBV2,TRBD1,TRBJ1-4,CASSVGTGGVYEKLFF,TGTGCCAGCAGTGTAGGGACAGGGGGCGTGTATGAAAAACTGTTTTTT
once,TRBV6-4,TRBD1,TRBJ1-1,CASSKDPGQGNTEAFF,TGTGCCAGCAGTAAAGATCCGGGACAGGGGAACACTGAAGCTTTCTTT
NA,TRBV6-6,TRBD1,TRBJ2-7,CASRRGQGLHEQYF,TGTGCCAGCAGGCGAGGACAGGGACTCCACGAGCAGTACTTC
NA,TRBV12-2,NA,TRBJ2-7,CASRGDRGYEQYF,TGTGCAAGTCGCGGGGACAGGGGGTACGAGCAGTACTTC
NA,TRBV14,NA,TRBJ2-1,CASSHGGLPGVNEQFF,TGTGCCAGCAGCCATGGCGGGCTTCCCGGGGTCAATGAGCAGTTCTTC
NA,TRBV18,NA,TRBJ1-1,CASSEGGAEAFF,TGTGCCAGCTCGGAGGGGGGGGCTGAAGCTTTCTTT
NA,TRBV27,NA,TRBJ2-3,CASSFPPGGTDTQYF,TGTGCCAGCAGTTTTCCCCCCGGTGGCACAGATACGCAGTATTTT
NA,TRBV30,TRBD1,TRBJ1-6,CAGQGSYNSPLHF,TGTGCCGGACAGGGTTCCTATAATTCACCCCTCCACTTT
NA,TRBV7-2,TRBD1,TRBJ1-1,CASSLRGKNTEAFF,TGTGCCAGCAGCCTCAGGGGGAAGAACACTGAAGCTTTCTTT
NA,TRBV6-5,TRBD1,TRBJ1-1,CATTPTGVDTEAFF,TGTGCCACCACCCCGACAGGGGTGGACACTGAAGCTTTCTTT
NA,TRBV6-4,NA,TRBJ1-1,CASSDSAGVEAFF,TGTGCCAGCAGTGACTCTGCAGGGGTTGAAGCTTTCTTT
few,TRBV6-2/TRBV6-3,NA,TRBJ2-1,CASSLGDPVANEQFF,TGTGCCAGCAGTCTCGGGGATCCCGTCGCGAATGAGCAGTTCTTC